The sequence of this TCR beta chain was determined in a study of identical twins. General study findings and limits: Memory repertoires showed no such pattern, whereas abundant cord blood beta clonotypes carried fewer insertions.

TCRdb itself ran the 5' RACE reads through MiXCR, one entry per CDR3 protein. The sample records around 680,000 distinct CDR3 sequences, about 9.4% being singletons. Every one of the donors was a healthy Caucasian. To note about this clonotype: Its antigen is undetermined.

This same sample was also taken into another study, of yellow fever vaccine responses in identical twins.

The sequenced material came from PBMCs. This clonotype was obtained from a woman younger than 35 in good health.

The CDR3 spells CASSLAETGWYEQYF. The CDR3 DNA reads as TGTGCCAGCAGCTTGGCGGAGACAGGGTGGTACGAGCAGTACTTC. The rearrangement uses TRBV5-6 and TRBJ2-7; 7 nucleotides align to TRBD1. Trimming removed 0 bases from V and 4 bases from J; junction bases left unmatched: 7. CDR3 length: 15 amino acids. The V gene's germline CDR1 is SGHDT and CDR2 YYEEEE.